A single sample is the source of the 8 T cell receptor beta chains below, sequenced in a study of blood T cells in healthy people across ages (dated by TCRdb to between 2014 and 2016). The library was generated by 5' RACE. For sequencing, an Illumina HiSeq 2500 was employed. A second PCR of 7 to 11 cycles was performed with a sample-barcoded 5' primer and a J-beta primer mix. Starting from the raw public reads, TCRdb applied fastp trimming at Q25, assembled clones with MiXCR and retained in-frame beta chains. For every CDR3 protein sequence, its rows merge into one entry that carries the most common genes and DNA. The sample table contains 1.5 million to 2 million distinct CDR3 sequences; only one count was recorded for approximately 28% of them. In total, the top ten clones hold around 7.7% of the sample. The source material was blood. The receptors stem from a young woman in good health.

The V and J genes are TRBV20-1 and TRBJ2-1; 12 bases map to TRBD2. Germline V gene sequence: CDR1 DFQATT, CDR2 SNEGSKA (reference sequence). V was clipped by 5 bases and J by 2 bases; unmatched bases: 10. The CDR3 is made up of 17 amino acids. The DNA of the CDR3 is TGCAGTGCTCTCGGACTAGCGGGATGGGGGCCCTACAATGAGCAGTTCTTC. This gives the protein CSALGLAGWGPYNEQFF.

This chain joins TRBV20-1 and TRBJ1-2; TRBD1 matches 7 bases. Germline V gene sequence: CDR1 DFQATT, CDR2 SNEGSKA (reference sequence). V lost 5 bases to trimming and J lost 2 bases; unmatched junction nucleotides: 5. This CDR3 is 13 amino acids long. Here the CDR3 reads CSAPRDRNYGYTF. The CDR3 DNA is TGCAGTGCTCCCCGGGACAGAAACTATGGCTACACCTTC.

The chain couples TRBV27 to TRBJ2-5, with 7 bases fitting TRBD1. The J segment lost 1 base and the V segment lost 2 bases, leaving 4 bases of the junction unmatched. CDR3 size: 15 residues. CDR1 and CDR2 from the germline V gene are MNHEY and SMNVEV (reference sequence). DNA of the CDR3: TGTGCCAGCAGTTTAAGGACAGGCTTCCAAGAGACCCAGTACTTC. Protein product: CASSLRTGFQETQYF.

This clonotype was recorded only once. The chain recombines TRBV6-2 or TRBV6-3 with TRBJ2-7; D is tentatively TRBD1 or TRBD2 (6 bases each). The CDR3 has 14 residues. Trimming stripped 4 bases from V and 5 bases from J, with 15 bases between. CDR1 is MNHEY, CDR2 SVGEGT, per germline. For the CDR3, the DNA is TGTGCCAGCAGTTTTTACAGGGAGGCCCACGAGCAGTACTTC. It encodes CASSFYREAHEQYF.

This clonotype was found many times. The V call is TRBV5-1, the J call TRBJ2-6, with D hard to call. Trimming left V 0 bases short and J 1 base short, with 8 bases between. The CDR3 runs to 16 residues. Looked up from germline, CDR1 is SGHRS and CDR2 is YFSETQ. CDR3 coding DNA: TGCGCCAGCAGCTTGGGGCTGCGTTCTGGGGCCAACGTCCTGACTTTC. This translates into CASSLGLRSGANVLTF.

There are a few counts of this clonotype. The chain employs TRBV30 and TRBJ2-5; 8 bases align to TRBD1. V shed 5 bases, J shed 1 base, and the junction held 12 bases outside the gene matches. Per germline, CDR1 GTSNPN and CDR2 SVGIG (reference sequence). The CDR3 consists of 16 residues. The CDR3 sequence: CAWCRGQGLPQETQYF. The CDR3 DNA follows: TGTGCCTGGTGCAGGGGGCAAGGCCTACCCCAAGAGACCCAGTACTTC.

The table lists this clonotype with many counts. The gene calls are TRBV4-3 and TRBJ2-6; D not certain. Germline CDR1 reads LGHNA; CDR2 reads YSLEER. The CDR3 is 17 residues long. Trimming removed 0 bases from V and 1 base from J, with 10 bases in between. The CDR3 region is CASSQEVKLSGANVLTF. DNA for the CDR3: TGCGCCAGCAGCCAAGAAGTAAAGTTATCTGGGGCCAACGTCCTGACTTTC.

In this sample, this clonotype turned up many times. The chain recombines TRBV7-2 with TRBJ2-5; 10 bases map to TRBD2. Germline loops: CDR1 SGHTA, CDR2 FQGNSA. The CDR3 extends over 14 amino acids. V lost 3 bases and J lost 8; bases outside the gene matches: 6. DNA for the CDR3: TGTGCCAGCAGCTTTGAGCGGGGGGGTCCCACCCAGTACTTC. As protein: CASSFERGGPTQYF. The full variable domain, rest sourced from reference TRBV7-2 and TRBJ2-5, is GAGVSQSPSNKVTEKGKDVELRCDPISGHTALYWYRQSLGQGLEFLIYFQGNSAPDKSGLPSDRFSAERTGGSVSTLTIQRTQQEDSAVYLCASSFERGGPTQYFGPGTRLLVL.